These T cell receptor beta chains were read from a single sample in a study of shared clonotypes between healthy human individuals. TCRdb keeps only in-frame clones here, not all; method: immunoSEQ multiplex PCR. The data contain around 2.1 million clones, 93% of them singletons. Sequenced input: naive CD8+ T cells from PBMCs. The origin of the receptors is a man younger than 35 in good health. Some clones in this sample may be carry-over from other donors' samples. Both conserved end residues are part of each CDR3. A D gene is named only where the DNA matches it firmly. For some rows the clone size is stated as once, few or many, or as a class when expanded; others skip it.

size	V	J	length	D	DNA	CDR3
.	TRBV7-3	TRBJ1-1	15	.	TGTGCCAGCAGCTTAAACGGAGCGGGGAACACTGAAGCTTTCTTT	CASSLNGAGNTEAFF
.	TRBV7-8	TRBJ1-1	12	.	TGTGCCAGCAGCTTAATGGGCCTTGAAGCTTTCTTT	CASSLMGLEAFF
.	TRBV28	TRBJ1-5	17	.	TGTGCCAGCAGTTTATGGGGCCTGACAGGTTTTAATCAGCCCCAGCATTTT	CASSLWGLTGFNQPQHF
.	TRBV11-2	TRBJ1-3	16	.	TGTGCCAGCAGCATCCAACAAAGGGGCAGTGGAAACACCATATATTTT	CASSIQQRGSGNTIYF
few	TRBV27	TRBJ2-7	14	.	TGTGCCAGCAGTTTCTGGGGAAGCTCCTACGAGCAGTACTTC	CASSFWGSSYEQYF
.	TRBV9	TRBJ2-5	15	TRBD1	TGTGCCAGCAGCCCCGGGACAGGGGGCTCAGAGACCCAGTACTTC	CASSPGTGGSETQYF
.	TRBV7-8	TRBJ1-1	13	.	TGTGCCAGCAGCTTAGTAATCAAGGGAGGAGCTTTCTTT	CASSLVIKGGAFF
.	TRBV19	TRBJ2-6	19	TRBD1	TGTGCCAGTAGTATAGATCTCGGGACAGGGGACTCTGGGGCCAACGTCCTGACTTTC	CASSIDLGTGDSGANVLTF
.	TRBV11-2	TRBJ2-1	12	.	TGTGCCAGCAGCTTAGGTTACAATGAGCAGTTCTTC	CASSLGYNEQFF
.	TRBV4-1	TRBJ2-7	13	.	TGCGCCAGCAGCTCGACAGTTACCTACGAGCAGTACTTC	CASSSTVTYEQYF
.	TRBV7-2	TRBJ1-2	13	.	TGTGCCAGCAGCTTAGGCCTCCTCGACGGCTACACCTTC	CASSLGLLDGYTF
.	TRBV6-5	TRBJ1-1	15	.	TGTGCCAGCAGTTACCGCGACAGCATGCGCGAGGAGGCTTTCTTT	CASSYRDSMREEAFF
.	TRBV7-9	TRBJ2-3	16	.	TGTGCCAGCAGCCCCGCGGAGGGGATCGCCACAGATACGCAGTATTTT	CASSPAEGIATDTQYF
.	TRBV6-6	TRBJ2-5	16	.	TGTGCCAGCAGGGGAGGACAGCCCATAAGGGGAGAGACCCAGTACTTC	CASRGGQPIRGETQYF
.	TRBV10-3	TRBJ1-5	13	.	TGTGCCATCAAGATGGGGTTTGGTCAGCCCCAGCATTTT	CAIKMGFGQPQHF
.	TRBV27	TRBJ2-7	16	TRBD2	TGTGCCAGCAGTGCCGAGTCGGCGGGAGAGGCCTACGAGCAGTACTTC	CASSAESAGEAYEQYF
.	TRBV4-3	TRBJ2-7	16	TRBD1	TGCGCCAGCAGCCAAGAGGTAGGGGACAGGGCCCACGAGCAGTACTTC	CASSQEVGDRAHEQYF
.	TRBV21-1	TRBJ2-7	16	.	TGTGCCAGCAGCAACCACCTCGGCCGGGTCACCTACGAGCAGTACTTC	CASSNHLGRVTYEQYF
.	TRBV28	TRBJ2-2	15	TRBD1	TGTGCCAGCAGTTGGACAGGGGGTAACACCGGGGAGCTGTTTTTT	CASSWTGGNTGELFF
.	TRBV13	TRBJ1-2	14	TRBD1	TGTGCCAGCAGCATTTCAGGGACAGGGGTTGGCTACACCTTC	CASSISGTGVGYTF
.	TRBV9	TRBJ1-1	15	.	TGTGCCAGCAGCGTAGAAAGTGACCCTTATACGGAAGCTTTCTTT	CASSVESDPYTEAFF
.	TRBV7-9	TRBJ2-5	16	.	TGTGCCAGCAGCCAAAGGTCGGGATTCAAGGAGGAGACCCAGTACTTC	CASSQRSGFKEETQYF
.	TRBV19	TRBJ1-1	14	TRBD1	TGTGCCAGTAGGGGGACAGCACAGAGGACTGAAGCTTTCTTT	CASRGTAQRTEAFF
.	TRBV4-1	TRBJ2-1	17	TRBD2	TGCGCCAGCAGCCCTTCTCCGGGACTAGCGGAGATCAATGAGCAGTTCTTC	CASSPSPGLAEINEQFF
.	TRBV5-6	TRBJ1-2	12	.	TGTGCCAGCAGCTACACCAACTATGGCTACACCTTC	CASSYTNYGYTF
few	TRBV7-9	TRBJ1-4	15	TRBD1	TGTGCCAGCAGCACGAGGACAGGGGGAAGCGAAAAACTGTTTTTT	CASSTRTGGSEKLFF
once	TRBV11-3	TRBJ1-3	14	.	TGTGCCAGCAGCCAGAAGAGGGCTGGAAACACCATATATTTT	CASSQKRAGNTIYF
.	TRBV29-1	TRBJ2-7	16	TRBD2	TGCAGCGTTTTCGCCGGTCTAGCGGGAGTGGTATACGAGCAGTACTTC	CSVFAGLAGVVYEQYF
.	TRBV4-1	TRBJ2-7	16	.	TGCGCCAGCAGCCAAGTCGACAGCCTGGCCTCCTACGAGCAGTACTTC	CASSQVDSLASYEQYF
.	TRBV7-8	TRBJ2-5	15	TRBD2	TGTGCCAGCAGCTTAGATCCGGGAGGCGGCGAGACCCAGTACTTC	CASSLDPGGGETQYF
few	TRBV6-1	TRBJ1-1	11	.	TGTGCCAGCAGTGAGACCCGGGACGCTTTCTTT	CASSETRDAFF
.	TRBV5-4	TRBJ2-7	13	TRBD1	TGTGCCAGCACTGGGACAGGGGACTACGAGCAGTACTTC	CASTGTGDYEQYF
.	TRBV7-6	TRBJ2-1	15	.	TGTGCCAGCAGCCTCGGGCAGGGGATACACAATGAGCAGTTCTTC	CASSLGQGIHNEQFF
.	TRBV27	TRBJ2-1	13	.	TGTGCCAGCAGTTGGGGGTCCTACAATGAGCAGTTCTTC	CASSWGSYNEQFF
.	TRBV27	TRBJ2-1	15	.	TGTGCCAGCAGTTTGTACGATCAGTTCGGCAATGAGCAGTTCTTC	CASSLYDQFGNEQFF
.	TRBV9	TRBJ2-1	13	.	TGTGCCAGCAGCTCACCGGGGGTGAATGAGCAGTTCTTC	CASSSPGVNEQFF
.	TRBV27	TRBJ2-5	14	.	TGTGCCAGCAGTTTGACGGTTGGGGGAGAGACCCAGTACTTC	CASSLTVGGETQYF
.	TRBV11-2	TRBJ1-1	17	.	TGTGCCAGCAGCTTATGGCCACCCAAAGACGGGAACACTGAAGCTTTCTTT	CASSLWPPKDGNTEAFF
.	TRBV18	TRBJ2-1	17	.	TGTGCCAGCTCACCAGGGGGAACAGGGACGGAGGACAATGAGCAGTTCTTC	CASSPGGTGTEDNEQFF
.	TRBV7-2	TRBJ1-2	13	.	TGTGCCAGCAGCCCGGACAAATACTATGGCTACACCTTC	CASSPDKYYGYTF
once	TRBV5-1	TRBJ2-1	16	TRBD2	TGCGCCAGCAGGCTGCCGGCCAGCGGGAGAGACAATGAGCAGTTCTTC	CASRLPASGRDNEQFF
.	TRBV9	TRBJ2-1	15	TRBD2	TGTGCCAGCCGTCGGGGGGAGGCACCCATTGATGAGCAGTTCTTC	CASRRGEAPIDEQFF
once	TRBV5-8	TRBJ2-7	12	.	TGTGCCAGCAGCTTTCTAATATACGAGCAGTACTTC	CASSFLIYEQYF
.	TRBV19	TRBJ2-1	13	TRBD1	TGTGCCAGCCGGGACAGCAACTACAATGAGCAGTTCTTC	CASRDSNYNEQFF